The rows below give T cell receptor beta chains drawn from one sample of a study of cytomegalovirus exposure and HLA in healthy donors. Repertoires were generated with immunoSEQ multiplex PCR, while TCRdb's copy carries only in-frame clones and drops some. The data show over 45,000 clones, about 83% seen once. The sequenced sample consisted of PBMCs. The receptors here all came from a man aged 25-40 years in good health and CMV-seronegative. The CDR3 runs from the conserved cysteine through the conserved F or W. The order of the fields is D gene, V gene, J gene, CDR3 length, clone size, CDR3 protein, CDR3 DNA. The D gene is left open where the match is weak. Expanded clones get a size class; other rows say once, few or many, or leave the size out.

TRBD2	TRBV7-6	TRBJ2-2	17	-	CASSLGLAGVNTGELFF	TGTGCCAGCAGCTTGGGACTAGCGGGGGTGAACACCGGGGAGCTGTTTTTT
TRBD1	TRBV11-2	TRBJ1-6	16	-	CASSSLLGQGNSPLHF	TGTGCCAGCAGCTCCCTGTTGGGACAGGGTAATTCACCCCTCCACTTT
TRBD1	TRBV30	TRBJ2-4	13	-	CAWSQGELNIQYF	TGTGCCTGGAGCCAGGGGGAGTTAAACATTCAGTACTTC
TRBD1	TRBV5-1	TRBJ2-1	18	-	CASSLVATGQGLYNEQFF	TGCGCCAGCAGCTTGGTGGCAACCGGACAGGGTTTATACAATGAGCAGTTCTTC
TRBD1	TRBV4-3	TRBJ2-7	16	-	CASSQEGTGYLREQYF	TGCGCCAGCAGCCAAGAGGGGACAGGGTATCTTCGGGAGCAGTACTTC
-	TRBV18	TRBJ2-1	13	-	CASSPGTFNEQFF	TGTGCCAGCTCACCGGGGACATTCAATGAGCAGTTCTTC
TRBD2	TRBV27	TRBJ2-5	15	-	CASTPIAGAGETQYF	TGTGCCAGCACCCCCATAGCGGGAGCAGGAGAGACCCAGTACTTC
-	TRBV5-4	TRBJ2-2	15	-	CASSLGFEGTGELFF	TGTGCCAGCAGCTTGGGATTCGAGGGAACCGGGGAGCTGTTTTTT
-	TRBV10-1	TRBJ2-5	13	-	CASTEGGAETQYF	TGCGCCAGCACCGAGGGGGGGGCGGAGACCCAGTACTTC
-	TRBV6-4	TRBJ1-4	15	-	CASSHRGPTNEKLFF	TGTGCCAGCAGCCATCGCGGGCCAACTAATGAAAAACTGTTTTTT
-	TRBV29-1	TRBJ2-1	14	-	CSVEGLASYNEQFF	TGCAGCGTTGAGGGCCTAGCTTCCTACAATGAGCAGTTCTTC
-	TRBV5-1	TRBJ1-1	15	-	CASSIDGWMNTEAFF	TGCGCCAGCAGCATTGACGGGTGGATGAACACTGAAGCTTTCTTT
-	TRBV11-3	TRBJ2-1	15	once	CASSFRGTDHNEQFF	TGTGCCAGCAGCTTCCGCGGGACCGACCACAATGAGCAGTTCTTC
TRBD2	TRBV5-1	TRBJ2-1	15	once	CASSLGPSGYNEQFF	TGCGCCAGCAGCTTGGGGCCTAGCGGGTACAATGAGCAGTTCTTC
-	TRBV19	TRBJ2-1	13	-	CASSTQGYNEQFF	TGTGCCAGTAGTACCCAGGGATACAATGAGCAGTTCTTC
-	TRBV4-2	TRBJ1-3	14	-	CASSQPGFGNTIYF	TGTGCCAGCAGCCAACCAGGGTTTGGAAACACCATATATTTT
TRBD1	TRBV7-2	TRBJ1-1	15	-	CASSLTGTHYTEAFF	TGTGCCAGCAGCCTGACAGGGACGCATTACACTGAAGCTTTCTTT
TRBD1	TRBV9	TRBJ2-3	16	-	CASSVEGTGGTDTQYF	TGTGCCAGCAGCGTAGAGGGGACAGGGGGAACAGATACGCAGTATTTT
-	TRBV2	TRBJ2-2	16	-	CASSEPGESGTGELFF	TGTGCCAGCAGTGAGCCGGGGGAAAGTGGGACCGGGGAGCTGTTTTTT
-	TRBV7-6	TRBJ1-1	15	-	CASSLGVAWNTEAFF	TGTGCCAGCAGCTTAGGTGTGGCCTGGAACACTGAAGCTTTCTTT
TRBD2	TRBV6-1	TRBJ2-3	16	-	CASSDGLAGGGDTQYF	TGTGCCAGCAGTGACGGACTAGCGGGGGGGGGAGATACGCAGTATTTT
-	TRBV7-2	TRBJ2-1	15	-	CASSPGLMIHNEQFF	TGTGCCAGCAGCCCTGGACTAATGATACACAATGAGCAGTTCTTC
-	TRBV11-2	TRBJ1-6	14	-	CASSLGAEGSPLHF	TGTGCCAGCAGCTTGGGGGCCGAGGGTTCACCCCTCCACTTT
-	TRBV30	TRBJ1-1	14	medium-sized	CAWNTGGWSTEAFF	TGTGCCTGGAATACGGGGGGGTGGTCGACTGAAGCTTTCTTT
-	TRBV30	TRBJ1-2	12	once	CAWSGLLNGYTF	TGTGCCTGGAGTGGTCTGTTAAATGGCTACACCTTC
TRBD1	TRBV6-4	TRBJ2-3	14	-	CASSDGTGGDTQYF	TGTGCCAGCAGTGACGGTACAGGGGGAGATACGCAGTATTTT
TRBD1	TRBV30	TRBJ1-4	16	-	CAWSPRRGQGSEKLFF	TGTGCCTGGAGCCCTAGAAGGGGACAGGGGAGTGAAAAACTGTTTTTT
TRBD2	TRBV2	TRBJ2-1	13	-	CATQAGEGNEQFF	TGTGCCACACAAGCGGGAGAGGGAAATGAGCAGTTCTTC
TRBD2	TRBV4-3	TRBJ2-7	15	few	CASSQLAGDTYEQYF	TGCGCCAGCAGCCAATTAGCGGGGGACACCTACGAGCAGTACTTC
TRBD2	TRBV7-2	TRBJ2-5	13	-	CATSGGAKETQYF	TGTGCCACCTCGGGGGGGGCGAAGGAGACCCAGTACTTC
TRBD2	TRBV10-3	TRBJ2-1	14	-	CAILADPSYNEQFF	TGTGCCATACTAGCGGACCCCTCCTACAATGAGCAGTTCTTC
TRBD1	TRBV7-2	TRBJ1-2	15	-	CASSKTGGGWYGYTF	TGTGCCAGCAGCAAGACAGGGGGCGGGTGGTATGGCTACACCTTC
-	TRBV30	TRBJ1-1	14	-	CAWTPPRGNTEAFF	TGTGCCTGGACCCCACCTAGGGGGAACACTGAAGCTTTCTTT
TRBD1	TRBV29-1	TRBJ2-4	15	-	CSVEGETGTKNIQYF	TGCAGCGTTGAAGGGGAGACAGGGACCAAAAACATTCAGTACTTC
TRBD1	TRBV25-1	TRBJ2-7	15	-	CASSAGTVRSYEQYF	TGTGCCAGCAGCGCCGGGACAGTGCGGTCCTACGAGCAGTACTTC
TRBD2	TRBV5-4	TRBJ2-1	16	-	CASSTQLAGGYNEQFF	TGTGCCAGCAGCACTCAACTAGCGGGGGGCTACAATGAGCAGTTCTTC
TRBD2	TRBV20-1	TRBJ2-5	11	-	CSAPRGGEQYF	TGCAGTGCTCCCCGGGGGGGGGAGCAGTACTTC
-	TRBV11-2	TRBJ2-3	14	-	CASSLGLVTDTQYF	TGTGCCAGCAGCTTAGGACTAGTCACGGATACGCAGTATTTT
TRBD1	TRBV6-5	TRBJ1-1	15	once	CASSRTGVPNTEAFF	TGTGCCAGCAGTCGAACAGGGGTACCGAACACTGAAGCTTTCTTT
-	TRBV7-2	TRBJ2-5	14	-	CASSLGRAQETQYF	TGTGCCAGCAGCTTAGGGCGGGCACAAGAGACCCAGTACTTC
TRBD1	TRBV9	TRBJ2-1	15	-	CASSARTGIYNEQFF	TGTGCCAGCAGCGCGCGGACAGGGATTTACAATGAGCAGTTCTTC
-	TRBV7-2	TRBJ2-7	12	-	CASSSTVYEQYF	TGTGCCAGCAGCTCGACAGTTTACGAGCAGTACTTC
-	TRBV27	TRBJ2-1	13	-	CASSLSEYNEQFF	TGTGCCAGCAGTTTGTCGGAGTACAATGAGCAGTTCTTC
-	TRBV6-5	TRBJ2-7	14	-	CASSYRGTSYEQYF	TGTGCCAGCAGTTACAGGGGGACCTCCTACGAGCAGTACTTC
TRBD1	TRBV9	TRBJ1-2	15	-	CASSPLTGGSYGYTF	TGTGCCAGCAGCCCCTTGACAGGGGGGAGCTATGGCTACACCTTC
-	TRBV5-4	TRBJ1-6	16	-	CASSGGEGRGNSPLHF	TGTGCCAGCAGTGGTGGGGAGGGCAGGGGAAATTCACCCCTCCACTTT
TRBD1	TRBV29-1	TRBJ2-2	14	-	CSVARDRGSGELFF	TGCAGCGTTGCTCGGGACAGGGGGTCCGGGGAGCTGTTTTTT
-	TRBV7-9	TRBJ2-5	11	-	CASSTGTAPYF	TGTGCCAGCAGCACAGGGACGGCGCCATACTTC
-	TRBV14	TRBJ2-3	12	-	CATSGLRNTQYF	TGTGCCACCTCGGGACTTCGAAATACGCAGTATTTT
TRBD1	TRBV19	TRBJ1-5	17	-	CASSPPGQGANNQPQHF	TGTGCCAGTAGTCCTCCGGGACAGGGGGCGAACAATCAGCCCCAGCATTTT
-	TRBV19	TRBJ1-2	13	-	CASNWTPRDGYTF	TGTGCCAGTAATTGGACACCCCGCGATGGCTACACCTTC
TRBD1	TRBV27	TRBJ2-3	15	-	CASSWTGVGTDTQYF	TGTGCCAGCAGTTGGACAGGGGTTGGCACAGATACGCAGTATTTT
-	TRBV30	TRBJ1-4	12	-	CAWSVGGEKLFF	TGTGCCTGGAGTGTAGGAGGGGAAAAACTGTTTTTT
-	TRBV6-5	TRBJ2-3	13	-	CASSWTPTDTQYF	TGTGCCAGCAGTTGGACTCCCACAGATACGCAGTATTTT
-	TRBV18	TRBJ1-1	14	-	CASSAHPGGTEAFF	TGTGCCAGCTCAGCCCACCCGGGGGGCACTGAAGCTTTCTTT
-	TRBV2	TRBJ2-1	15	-	CASSGGVASYNEQFF	TGTGCCAGCAGTGGGGGAGTAGCCTCCTACAATGAGCAGTTCTTC
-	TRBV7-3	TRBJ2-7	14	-	CASSATVSGYEQYF	TGTGCCAGCAGCGCGACAGTTAGCGGCTACGAGCAGTACTTC
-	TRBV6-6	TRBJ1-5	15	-	CASSYPGYSNQPQHF	TGTGCCAGCAGTTACCCAGGATATAGCAATCAGCCCCAGCATTTT